The rows below give T cell receptor beta chains drawn from one sample of a study of T cells in Graves' hyperthyroidism and ophthalmopathy. TCRdb reprocessed the multiplex PCR reads with MiXCR, giving one entry per CDR3 protein. Of about 360,000 distinct CDR3 sequences listed, more than 15% are singletons. Specimen: blood. The source is a woman aged 18-29 years with Graves' hyperthyroidism that later progressed to Graves' ophthalmopathy. Both conserved end residues are part of each CDR3. D genes are given only for firm matches. Only part of the rows carry a size: once, few, many, or a class if the clone is expanded.

TRBJ1-3	NA	many	TRBV18	TGTGCCAGCTCACCTCGACCGGTCACGGCCGACACCATATATTTT	CASSPRPVTADTIYF
TRBJ2-5	TRBD1	NA	TRBV2	TGTGCCAGCAGCTTGGGACAGGGCCTCCAGTACTTC	CASSLGQGLQYF
TRBJ1-2	NA	NA	TRBV7-2	TGTGCCAGCAGCTTAGTGGATCCTTTGTATGGCTACACCTTC	CASSLVDPLYGYTF
TRBJ2-2	NA	many	TRBV20-1	TGCAGTGCTAGAGACCTGAACACCGGGGAGCTGTTTTTT	CSARDLNTGELFF
TRBJ2-1	TRBD2	many	TRBV27	TGTGCCAGCAGTCCACCCGGGACTAGCGGGAAACTCCAGTTCTTC	CASSPPGTSGKLQFF
TRBJ1-2	TRBD1	many	TRBV28	TGTGCCAGCAGCACCGGGACAGGGTGGAACTATGGCTACACCTTC	CASSTGTGWNYGYTF
TRBJ2-1	NA	few	TRBV13	TGTGCCAGCAGCCAAGGTCCGGACTATTCATTCAATGAGCAGTTCTTC	CASSQGPDYSFNEQFF
TRBJ1-1	NA	NA	TRBV7-3	TGTGCCAGCAGCACCAACGGGCCGAACACTGAAGCTTTCTTT	CASSTNGPNTEAFF
TRBJ2-2	NA	NA	TRBV12-5	TGTGCTAGTGGTTTGGGTCGGGGGCACACCGGGGAGCTGTTTTTT	CASGLGRGHTGELFF
TRBJ1-2	NA	few	TRBV6-1	TGTGCCAGCAGTTATACGGACTATGGCTACACCTTC	CASSYTDYGYTF